This is a list of T cell receptor beta chains from one sample in a study of blood T cell repertoires in COVID-19. Clones were sequenced by immunoSEQ multiplex PCR, and TCRdb holds only the in-frame ones, with some missing. The sample consists of about 180,000 clones, around nine tenths of them appearing once. Input material: peripheral blood. The receptors shown here come from a man aged 55 to 69 with COVID-19, enrolled during active disease. The CDR3 runs from the conserved cysteine through the conserved F or W. The size of a clone is reported for some rows only, either as once, few or many, or as a class for expanded clones.

clone_size,v_call,cdr3_aa
.,TRBV7-2,CASSEGGNTEAFF
.,TRBV5-1,CASSLNRNTEAFF
.,TRBV10-3,CAIREGQTGSGNTIYF
.,TRBV6-1,CASSGGGGRTGNTIYF
.,TRBV18,CASSPQSGTENQPQHF
.,TRBV19,CAADRTGGYGYTF
few,TRBV7-9,CASSPGGGSNEKLFF
.,TRBV24-1,CATSDSSTGGYGYTF
.,TRBV7-2,CASSPGTATNEKLFF
.,TRBV7-8,CASSSTSGSYEQYF
few,TRBV2,CASSEDARGDYGYTF
.,TRBV27,CASSLYRGQGQPQHF
.,TRBV4-2,CASSQEVLQGDYGYTF
.,TRBV5-1,CASSPRSGSVPLTDTQYF
.,TRBV7-2,CASSSGTPTNAPQHF
.,TRBV19,CASSMAVAEETQYF
.,TRBV3-1/TRBV3-2,CASSPSMTKSYEQYF
.,TRBV7-2,CASSREYSNQPQHF
.,TRBV6-1,CATQARPAEQYF
.,TRBV19,CASRPGQGSGNTIYF
.,TRBV3-1/TRBV3-2,CASSHRQAVGEKLFF
.,TRBV5-1,CASSLDYSGNTIYF
.,TRBV5-1,CASMLRPGLNFYEQYF
.,TRBV7-9,CASSPVLGGWADTQYF
.,TRBV6-5,CASSYSRSSSYEQYF
.,TRBV28,CASKKPTGASGNTIYF
.,TRBV5-4,CASSVERNEQFF
.,TRBV27,CASSKWDRGVNSPLHF
.,TRBV5-4,CASSLGGYTPTEAFF
.,TRBV27,CASRPGQPNEKLFF
.,TRBV28,CASSPPQGMNTEAFF
.,TRBV28,CASSVTGRGSYEQYF
.,TRBV29-1,CSVGIVRMVRGQGFTDTQYF
.,TRBV24-1,CATKSELAGDTQYF
.,TRBV19,CASSIERKAGGPDEQFF
.,TRBV11-2,CASSLVTTGPYEQYF
.,TRBV4-2,CASSQERASGTESGELFF
.,TRBV30,CAWGSGTGGMNTEAFF
.,TRBV2,CASSETTVSGNTIYF
.,TRBV2,CASRRGAGGNYNEQFF
.,TRBV7-2,CASSPNRNTIYF
.,TRBV19,CASSSGSGGELFF
once,TRBV7-6,CASSFVREGTDTQYF
once,TRBV3-1/TRBV3-2,CASSQEGIDTQYF
.,TRBV2,CATAAFREGVELFF
.,TRBV7-9,CASSLGGQGVSNQPQHF
.,TRBV5-1,CASQGYNEQFF
.,TRBV28,CASSLGTGGQNEQYF
.,TRBV11-3,CASSLDSWQGSTEAFF
.,TRBV7-2,CASSLGGAGGSPLHF